This is a list of T cell receptor beta chains from one sample in a study of blood T cells in healthy people across ages. A single record per CDR3 protein comes from TCRdb applying MiXCR to the 5' RACE reads. This sample has 910,000 or so distinct CDR3 sequences, with 45% to 60% found just once. Material for sequencing was blood. The origin of the receptors is a woman in her fifties or sixties in good health. CDR3s include the opening cysteine and the closing phenylalanine or tryptophan. Each record gives: D gene, J gene, V gene, clone size, CDR3 DNA, CDR3 protein. A D gene is named only where the DNA matches it firmly. Size tells how often a clone was seen (once, few, many) or the class of an expanded clone, and some rows leave it out.

TRBD1 | TRBJ2-1 | TRBV9 | - | TGTGCCAGCAGCGTGGGACAGGGTTTTGGTGAGCAGTTCTTC | CASSVGQGFGEQFF
- | TRBJ2-3 | TRBV20-1 | few | TGCAGTGGAGGTCGACTAGTCGGTTCGACAGATACGCAGTATTTT | CSGGRLVGSTDTQYF
TRBD2 | TRBJ2-5 | TRBV2 | few | TGTGCCAGCAGTCCGGGACTAGCCCAGCGCCAAGAGACCCAGTACTTC | CASSPGLAQRQETQYF
- | TRBJ1-3 | TRBV7-9 | - | TGTGCCAGCAGCCTAGGGACACTGGGAAACACCATATATTTT | CASSLGTLGNTIYF
TRBD2 | TRBJ2-7 | TRBV2 | few | TGTGCCAGCAGTGAGGGACTAGCGGGTGACTACGAGCAGTACTTC | CASSEGLAGDYEQYF
- | TRBJ2-7 | TRBV15 | few | TGTGCCACCAGCCCCACGAGGGATAACTACTACGAGCAGTACTTC | CATSPTRDNYYEQYF
- | TRBJ1-6 | TRBV20-1 | - | TGCAGTGCTAGGGGCTATGGGACGCAGGCTTTTAATTCACCCCTCCACTTT | CSARGYGTQAFNSPLHF
- | TRBJ1-1 | TRBV7-2 | - | TGTGCCAGCAGCCTAGTGGGTACAGGGACGAAAGCTTTCTTT | CASSLVGTGTKAFF
- | TRBJ2-7 | TRBV10-3 | - | TGTGCCATCAGTGAGGGCCCTAAGTTACTCGCGCAGTCCCCCTACGAGCAGTACTTC | CAISEGPKLLAQSPYEQYF
- | TRBJ2-6 | TRBV28 | many | TGTGCCAGCAGCGGTACCAGCTCTGGGGCCAACGTCCTGACTTTC | CASSGTSSGANVLTF
- | TRBJ2-7 | TRBV27 | - | TGTGCCAGCAGTTTAAACGGTAGAAACTACGAGCAGTACTTC | CASSLNGRNYEQYF
- | TRBJ1-2 | TRBV7-9 | - | TGTTCCAGCAGCTTAACCTTTTCGGTCAGGGAGGTTAGCTACACCTTC | CSSSLTFSVREVSYTF
- | TRBJ1-2 | TRBV4-1 | - | TGCGCCAGCAGCCCCCTAGACAGGAACTATGGCTACACCTTC | CASSPLDRNYGYTF
- | TRBJ2-3 | TRBV7-8 | - | TGTGCCAGCAGCACCTGGGGGACAGATACGCAGTATTTT | CASSTWGTDTQYF
TRBD2 | TRBJ2-5 | TRBV9 | - | TGTGCCAGCAGCCCCCCGACTAGCCCTCGCCAAGAGACCCAGTACTTC | CASSPPTSPRQETQYF
- | TRBJ1-5 | TRBV18 | few | TGTGCCAGCTCATTGGATGAGAGGCAGCCCCAGCATTTT | CASSLDERQPQHF
TRBD2 | TRBJ2-7 | TRBV7-9 | many | TGTGCCAGCAGCTTAGCGGGGACTAGCGGATACGAGCAGTACTTC | CASSLAGTSGYEQYF
- | TRBJ2-7 | TRBV25-1 | many | TGTGCCAGCAGTGGTATTCACGGCCACTACGAGCAGTACTTC | CASSGIHGHYEQYF
TRBD2 | TRBJ2-7 | TRBV6-5 | - | TGTGCCAGCAGGATTAGCGGGAGAGACTACTACGAGCAGTACTTC | CASRISGRDYYEQYF
- | TRBJ2-7 | TRBV5-1 | - | TGCGCCAGCAGCGGAGAAACGGGCTACGAGCAGTACTTC | CASSGETGYEQYF
- | TRBJ2-7 | TRBV6-6 | - | TGTGCCAGCAGTTACGATCGTGAGATAGCGCAGTACTTC | CASSYDREIAQYF
- | TRBJ2-6 | TRBV12-3/TRBV12-4 | - | TGTGCCAGCAGTCGGGACGGAGACTCTGGGGCCAACGTCCTGACTTTC | CASSRDGDSGANVLTF
TRBD2 | TRBJ2-6 | TRBV13 | - | TGTGCCAGCAGTCTGACCGGGGGGTTCATCTCTGGGGCCAACGTCCTGACTTTC | CASSLTGGFISGANVLTF
- | TRBJ2-1 | TRBV25-1 | once | TGTGCCGGCAGTGAAGAGTTGAGGGTCTACAATGAGCAGTTCTTC | CAGSEELRVYNEQFF
TRBD1 | TRBJ2-1 | TRBV12-3/TRBV12-4 | - | TGTGCCAGCAAGATGGACAGGGGTGAGCAGTTCTTC | CASKMDRGEQFF
TRBD2 | TRBJ2-7 | TRBV20-1 | - | TGCAGTGCTAGAAATAGCGGGCGCTACGAGCAGTACTTC | CSARNSGRYEQYF
TRBD2 | TRBJ2-7 | TRBV20-1 | - | TGCAGTGTTCCGGCTAGCGGGAAACCCTACGAGCAGTACTTC | CSVPASGKPYEQYF
TRBD2 | TRBJ2-3 | TRBV27 | - | TGTGCCAGCAGGGACCTAGCGGGAGACGGGACAGATACGCAGTATTTT | CASRDLAGDGTDTQYF
TRBD1 | TRBJ1-2 | TRBV20-1 | - | TGCAGTGCTAGGACAGGGGAGCTCGGCTACACCTTC | CSARTGELGYTF
- | TRBJ2-1 | TRBV18 | - | TGTGCCAGCTCACCTCCAGGTGGGAGAGTCTTCAATGAGCAGTTCTTC | CASSPPGGRVFNEQFF
- | TRBJ1-5 | TRBV28 | once | TGTGCCAGCAGTTTGGCATTTGTGCAGGCGAGCGTAGGCAATCAGCCCCAGCATTTT | CASSLAFVQASVGNQPQHF
TRBD1 | TRBJ2-7 | TRBV7-6 | - | TGTGCCAGCAGCCCGCGACAGGGTAGCTACAATGAGCAGTACTTC | CASSPRQGSYNEQYF
TRBD1 | TRBJ1-4 | TRBV20-1 | - | TGCAGTGCCCCGACAGGGAATGTAGCTAATGAAAAACTGTTTTTT | CSAPTGNVANEKLFF
TRBD2 | TRBJ2-5 | TRBV29-1 | - | TGCAGCACGAGAGAGCTAGCGGGCGGTGAGCAGTACTTC | CSTRELAGGEQYF
TRBD2 | TRBJ2-3 | TRBV4-2 | - | TGTGCCAGCAGCCTCCAGGGCACTAGCGGGAGTGGAACAGATACGCAGTATTTT | CASSLQGTSGSGTDTQYF
TRBD1 | TRBJ1-2 | TRBV27 | few | TGTGCCAGCAGGGACAGGGGGCGAGATGGCTACACCTTC | CASRDRGRDGYTF
TRBD2 | TRBJ2-1 | TRBV9 | few | TGTGCCAGCAGCGTTGGGGGACTAGCGGGGGAGCAGTTCTTC | CASSVGGLAGEQFF
- | TRBJ1-2 | TRBV6-2/TRBV6-3 | once | TGTGCCACGGCGAGGAGTGGCTACACCTTC | CATARSGYTF
- | TRBJ1-2 | TRBV12-3/TRBV12-4 | - | TGTGCCAGCAGTTCACAGGGAGAGGGAAACTATGGCTACACCTTC | CASSSQGEGNYGYTF
- | TRBJ2-3 | TRBV14 | - | TGTGCCAGCAGCCAAGTCGGGGCTTGGGGTACGCAGTATTTT | CASSQVGAWGTQYF
- | TRBJ2-5 | TRBV7-2 | - | TGTGCCAGCAGCCGTCCCAATGCCCCAAATGAGCAGTACTTC | CASSRPNAPNEQYF
TRBD2 | TRBJ2-3 | TRBV2 | many | TGTGCCAGCAGGACTAGCGGGGTAGGCACAGATACGCAGTATTTT | CASRTSGVGTDTQYF
TRBD2 | TRBJ2-7 | TRBV12-3/TRBV12-4 | - | TGTGCCAGCAGTAAGAGCGGGAGTACGAACGAGCAGTACTTC | CASSKSGSTNEQYF
- | TRBJ2-7 | TRBV28 | - | TGTGCCAGCAGTCCCCGGCCGGAACCCTACGAGCAGTACTTC | CASSPRPEPYEQYF
TRBD2 | TRBJ2-5 | TRBV11-1 | few | TGTGCCAGCAGCGACCCCGGGACTACCAATTCTGAGCAGTACTTC | CASSDPGTTNSEQYF
- | TRBJ1-5 | TRBV6-2/TRBV6-3 | - | TGTGCCAGCAGTTTTTCCGAGAATACGCCCCAGCATTTT | CASSFSENTPQHF
- | TRBJ1-4 | TRBV4-3 | - | TGCGCCAGCAGCCAAGAGGCCCAGGGTGAAGAACTGTTTTTT | CASSQEAQGEELFF
- | TRBJ1-6 | TRBV20-1 | - | TGCAGTGCTAGAGATAGCGGACAGCTTAATTCACCCCTCCACTTT | CSARDSGQLNSPLHF
- | TRBJ2-3 | TRBV6-5 | - | TGTGCCAGCAGCCAGGGGCCCCGAGGTACGCAGTATTTT | CASSQGPRGTQYF
- | TRBJ2-3 | TRBV20-1 | - | TGCAGTGCTAAGACAGGGGCTAGCGGGACAGATACGCAGTATTTT | CSAKTGASGTDTQYF
- | TRBJ2-7 | TRBV11-2 | few | TGTGCCAGCAGCACCATAGGTTCCTACGAGCAGTACTTC | CASSTIGSYEQYF
- | TRBJ2-5 | TRBV29-1 | - | TGCAGCGTTGGTCTACTAGCTGGTCAAGCGACCCAGTACTTC | CSVGLLAGQATQYF
- | TRBJ2-1 | TRBV20-1 | - | TGCAGTGCCATGTATCGACGGTTTCTCTACAATGAGCAGTTCTTC | CSAMYRRFLYNEQFF
TRBD1 | TRBJ2-3 | TRBV7-8 | few | TGTGCCAGCAGACGGGACAGGTGGAGCACAGATACGCAGTATTTT | CASRRDRWSTDTQYF
- | TRBJ1-2 | TRBV6-6 | - | TGTGCCAGCAGTTACTCGAGACCGCCGGGTTTCACGGGCTACACCTTC | CASSYSRPPGFTGYTF
TRBD2 | TRBJ2-7 | TRBV27 | - | TGTGCCAGCAGTGGAGCGGGAGGGTACCCCTACGAGCAGTACTTC | CASSGAGGYPYEQYF
TRBD1 | TRBJ2-7 | TRBV29-1 | - | TGCAGCGCCAAAAAGACAGGGGGCGAATACGAGCAGTACTTC | CSAKKTGGEYEQYF
- | TRBJ2-3 | TRBV4-3 | - | TGCGCCAGCAGCCAAGAGCGGGAAGACACAGATACGCAGTATTTT | CASSQEREDTDTQYF
- | TRBJ2-1 | TRBV7-3 | - | TGTGCCAGCAGCACCGGGCCTTCGAATGAGCAGTTCTTC | CASSTGPSNEQFF
- | TRBJ2-7 | TRBV7-2 | - | TGTGCCAGCGGCCGGGGGTTCTCCTACGAGCAGTACTTC | CASGRGFSYEQYF